These 31 T cell receptor beta chains came from one sample sequenced in a study of PD-1 blockade in mismatch repair-deficient tumors. The table came from immunoSEQ multiplex PCR; TCRdb's copy has only in-frame clones and leaves some out. The sample yields about 9,200 clones, approximately 86% seen once. No antigen is known for these receptors. Specified time point: approximately ten-day in vitro stimulation with candidate neoantigen peptide 2. The specimen comprised cells cultured in vitro, sampled from a patient treated with pembrolizumab. The receptor set was obtained from an adult with mismatch repair-deficient cancer.

The chain is built from TRBV28 and TRBJ2-3, with 7 bases aligning to TRBD2. Germline CDR1 is MDHEN and CDR2 is SYDVKM. CDR3 length: 15 amino acids. The V segment lost 5 bases and the J segment 5 bases; nucleotides outside the gene matches: 10. For the CDR3, the DNA is TGTGCCAGCAGTACAACCGGGACTATATTAGATACGCAGTATTTT. Translating it yields CASSTTGTILDTQYF.

The chain joins TRBV7-3 to TRBJ2-2, with D uncertain. CDR1 and CDR2 from the germline V gene are SGHTA and FQGTGA. The CDR3 consists of 13 residues. Trimming pared 3 bases from V and 3 bases from J, leaving 5 bases between. For the CDR3, the DNA is TGTGCCAGCAGCTTTGCCTACACCGGGGAGCTGTTTTTT. Translated: CASSFAYTGELFF.

This chain uses TRBV6-1 with TRBJ1-2; D gene ambiguous. Germline-derived CDR1 and CDR2 are MNHNS and SASEGT. CDR3 length equals 15 residues. Trimming shortened V by 2 bases and J by 0 bases, and 10 bases separated the two germline ends. CDR3 amino acids: CASSEYHISNYGYTF. CDR3 coding DNA: TGTGCCAGCAGTGAATATCACATTTCTAACTATGGCTACACCTTC.

The V gene is TRBV28, the J gene TRBJ1-2; D is undetermined. Trimming stripped 1 base from V and 0 bases from J, with 12 bases between. This CDR3 region has 16 residues. Germline V gene lookup returns CDR1 MDHEN and CDR2 SYDVKM. The CDR3, as DNA: TGTGCCAGCAGTTTATTGACAACAGACCCTAACTATGGCTACACCTTC. Protein sequence: CASSLLTTDPNYGYTF.

This chain joins TRBV19 and TRBJ1-1; TRBD1 might be the D (5 bases). The length of the CDR3 is 13 residues. Trimming pared 4 bases from V and 1 base from J, leaving 7 bases between. From germline, CDR1 is LNHDA and CDR2 SQIVND (reference sequence). The CDR3 sequence: CASSSTGNTEAFF. DNA for the CDR3: TGTGCCAGTAGTAGTACAGGGAACACTGAAGCTTTCTTT.

With regard to this clone: This sample includes further DNA sequences coding for the same CDR3. The chain couples TRBV7-2 to TRBJ2-6; tentative D call: TRBD2 (6 bases). The CDR3 has 15 residues. Germline V gene data show CDR1 as SGHTA and CDR2 as FQGNSA. Between the trimmed V and J ends, which lost 3 bases and 0 bases, there was a span of 6 bases. The CDR3 sequence: CASSFGGSGANVLTF. The CDR3 DNA reads as TGTGCCAGCAGCTTCGGGGGCTCTGGGGCCAACGTCCTGACTTTC. The variable domain in full, with the rest retrieved from reference TRBV7-2 and TRBJ2-6, is GAGVSQSPSNKVTEKGKDVELRCDPISGHTALYWYRQSLGQGLEFLIYFQGNSAPDKSGLPSDRFSAERTGGSVSTLTIQRTQQEDSAVYLCASSFGGSGANVLTFGAGSRLTVL.

The chain is built from TRBV18 and TRBJ1-5; D gene unclear. Between the trimmed V and J ends, which lost 3 bases and 10 bases, there was a span of 13 bases. Germline V gene sequence: CDR1 KGHSH, CDR2 LQKENI. The CDR3 has 13 amino acids. The CDR3 sequence is CASSPNDRQPQHF. The DNA for the CDR3 is TGTGCCAGCTCACCGAACGATCGGCAACCCCAGCATTTT.

This clone was detected only once. The rearrangement uses TRBV11-2 and TRBJ2-5; D uncertain. Germline V gene sequence: CDR1 SGHAT, CDR2 FQNNGV. V was cut by 3 bases and J by 0 bases, with 8 bases left in between. This CDR3 is 14 amino acids long. The CDR3 DNA reads TGTGCCAGCAGCTTCCCAGGAGACCAAGAGACCCAGTACTTC. It encodes CASSFPGDQETQYF.

This rearrangement joins TRBV19 to TRBJ2-1, with 10 positions matching TRBD2. The CDR3 runs 16 residues. V lost 5 bases, J lost 6 bases, and 10 bases stayed unmatched. CDR1 is LNHDA and CDR2 is SQIVND in the germline V gene (reference sequence). CDR3 DNA sequence: TGTGCCAGTAGTCCCGCCGGGACTAGCGCCCGCAATGAGCAGTTCTTC. It codes for CASSPAGTSARNEQFF.

The chain links TRBV28 to TRBJ2-7; D possibly corresponds to TRBD2 (5 bases). CDR3 length: 16 residues. Germline CDR1 MDHEN, CDR2 SYDVKM. The V and J ends lost 2 bases and 2 bases respectively, with 16 bases between them. The CDR3: CASSLSSGNPTYEQYF. For the CDR3, the DNA is TGTGCCAGCAGTTTAAGCTCCGGGAACCCGACCTACGAGCAGTACTTC.

V and J are TRBV28 and TRBJ2-1, with a tentative D call TRBD2 (5 bases). Trimming removed 6 bases from V and 10 bases from J, with 22 bases in between. This CDR3 is 15 amino acids long. Germline V gene data show CDR1 as MDHEN and CDR2 as SYDVKM. CDR3 coding DNA: TGTGCCAGCAGCCCCGCGGACGCAACACTAGGGGAGCAGTTCTTC. Translating it yields CASSPADATLGEQFF.

The rearrangement uses TRBV27 and TRBJ1-1, with 9 bases matching TRBD1. The V gene end was trimmed by 3 bases and the J gene end by 4 bases; junction bases not matched to a gene: 12. Germline-derived CDR1 and CDR2 are MNHEY and SMNVEV (reference sequence). The CDR3 loop spans 17 amino acids. The CDR3 DNA reads as TGTGCCAGCAGTTTCTCCTGGACAGGGGTCTCGGTCACTGAAGCTTTCTTT. It translates to CASSFSWTGVSVTEAFF.

This clone is classed as large. The rearrangement uses TRBV4-2 and TRBJ2-2; 13 nucleotides agree with TRBD2. V was clipped by 10 bases and J by 4 bases; unmatched bases: 9. Germline V gives CDR1 LGHNA, CDR2 YNFKEQ. The CDR3 length is 16 residues. DNA for the CDR3: TGTGCCATCAAACTAGCGGGAGGGCCGTCCACCGGGGAGCTGTTTTTT. This gives the protein CAIKLAGGPSTGELFF.

The chain combines TRBV6-1 with TRBJ2-5; D might be TRBD1 (5 bases). This CDR3 comprises 13 residues. CDR1 is MNHNS and CDR2 is SASEGT in the germline V gene. V lost 7 bases and J 4 bases, leaving 13 bases between the germline ends. CDR3 sequence (DNA): TGTGCCAGCACTCGATACAGGACAGAGACCCAGTACTTC. Residues: CASTRYRTETQYF.

This sequence joins TRBV6-1 and TRBJ1-6, with TRBD1 matching 10 bases. Trimming at V came to 6 bases and at J to 14 bases, leaving 13 bases not matched to a gene. Germline CDR1 MNHNS, CDR2 SASEGT. The CDR3 is 15 residues long. CDR3 sequence reads: CASRIRTGGDPTLHF. DNA of the CDR3: TGTGCCAGCAGAATAAGGACAGGGGGAGACCCCACCCTCCACTTT.

This clone was seen more than once but under ten times. The V gene is TRBV2, the J gene TRBJ1-1; D is uncertain. CDR1 and CDR2 from the germline V gene are SNHLY and FYNNEI. The germline V and J ends were trimmed by 2 bases and 3 bases, with 10 bases remaining between them. This CDR3 is built from 14 residues. The CDR3 here is CASSENGYYTEAFF. For the CDR3, the DNA is TGTGCCAGCAGTGAAAATGGGTACTACACTGAAGCTTTCTTT.

The chain combines TRBV5-6 with TRBJ2-7; D gene uncertain. The length of the CDR3 is 14 residues. V lost 1 base and J 2 bases, leaving 10 bases between the germline ends. Germline CDR1 reads SGHDT; CDR2 reads YYEEEE. CDR3: CASSLRIPPYEQYF. CDR3 coding DNA: TGTGCCAGCAGCTTGAGAATACCCCCCTACGAGCAGTACTTC.

The chain carries TRBV19 and TRBJ2-7; 7 bases line up with TRBD1. The CDR3 totals 13 residues. V was pared by 7 bases and J by 5 bases, with 8 bases of the junction left unmatched. CDR1 is LNHDA, CDR2 SQIVND, per germline (reference sequence). The CDR3 nucleotides are TGTGCCAGTAACAGGGGTTCCTTGGACGAGCAGTACTTC. It translates to CASNRGSLDEQYF. Complete variable domain (other parts from reference TRBV19 and TRBJ2-7): DGGITQSPKYLFRKEGQNVTLSCEQNLNHDAMYWYRQDPGQGLRLIYYSQIVNDFQKGDIAEGYSVSREKKESFPLTVTSAQKNPTAFYLCASNRGSLDEQYFGPGTRLTVT.

This clone showed up just a few times. The chain couples TRBV6-5 to TRBJ2-2; a weak D match, TRBD2 (6 bases). CDR1 and CDR2 (germline): MNHEY, SVGAGI. Trimming took off 4 bases at V and 1 base at J, with 13 bases between the two ends. The CDR3 extends over 16 amino acids. CDR3 nucleotide sequence: TGTGCCAGCAGTTCCGCCCCGCGGGAGAACACCGGGGAGCTGTTTTTT. Translated, it gives CASSSAPRENTGELFF.

The chain couples TRBV20-1 to TRBJ1-2; no clear D. Germline CDR1 and CDR2: DFQATT and SNEGSKA (reference sequence). Trimming cost V 4 bases and J 3 bases, with 6 bases left between them. The CDR3 length is 11 residues. The CDR3 here is CSATDDYGYTF. The CDR3 DNA follows: TGCAGTGCTACCGATGACTATGGCTACACCTTC.

The chain has TRBV28 and TRBJ2-7, with TRBD1 matching over 7 bases. CDR3 length: 13 amino acids. J was trimmed by 3 bases and V by 6 bases; bases with no gene match: 5. Germline assignment: CDR1 MDHEN and CDR2 SYDVKM. CDR3 loop: CASSPGDSYEQYF. Written as DNA, the CDR3 is TGTGCCAGCAGCCCCGGGGACAGCTACGAGCAGTACTTC.

V is TRBV9 and J is TRBJ2-3, with D possibly TRBD1 on 6 matching bases. CDR1 SGDLS and CDR2 YYNGEE come from the germline V gene. The CDR3 has 14 residues. V was shortened by 3 bases and J by 6 bases, with 14 bases between the two germline ends. The CDR3 region is CASSADRPGDTQYF. CDR3 nucleotides: TGTGCCAGCAGCGCCGACAGGCCAGGGGATACGCAGTATTTT.

The J gene is TRBJ2-2, the V gene TRBV7-3; maybe TRBD2 (6 bases). Trimming left V 1 base short and J 0 bases short, with 9 bases between. CDR3 length equals 16 residues. The germline gives CDR1 SGHTA, CDR2 FQGTGA. CDR3 bases: TGTGCCAGCAGCTTAATGGCTAGCGCGAACACCGGGGAGCTGTTTTTT. Its translation is CASSLMASANTGELFF. Full variable domain (missing parts from reference TRBV7-3 and TRBJ2-2): GAGVSQTPSNKVTEKGKYVELRCDPISGHTALYWYRQSLGQGPEFLIYFQGTGAADDSGLPNDRFFAVRPEGSVSTLKIQRTERGDSAVYLCASSLMASANTGELFFGEGSRLTVL.

This clone has a handful of counts. The chain has TRBV9 and TRBJ1-2, with 8 positions matching TRBD1. The J segment lost 7 bases and the V segment lost 2 bases, leaving 10 bases of the junction unmatched. Looked up from germline, CDR1 is SGDLS and CDR2 is YYNGEE. This CDR3 spans 15 amino acids. The CDR3 DNA sequence: TGTGCCAGCAGCGTGGACGGGACAGGCCTAGGTGGCTACACCTTC. Its protein product is CASSVDGTGLGGYTF.

This clone has a handful of counts. This rearrangement joins TRBV18 to TRBJ2-7; 8 bases are a match to TRBD2. The CDR3 runs to 14 residues. Germline V gene sequence: CDR1 KGHSH, CDR2 LQKENI. After removal of 3 bases from V and 1 base from J, the junction contained 2 bases not matched to a gene. Here the CDR3 reads CASSPTGGSYEQYF. CDR3 sequence (DNA): TGTGCCAGCTCACCTACGGGAGGGTCCTACGAGCAGTACTTC.

The rearrangement uses TRBV9 and TRBJ2-1, with 16 bases lining up with TRBD2. The V gene's germline CDR1 is SGDLS and CDR2 YYNGEE. This CDR3 has 16 residues. Germline trimming cut 4 bases from V and 15 bases from J; bases unmatched to any gene: 13. The CDR3 sequence is CASSPHGMGLAGGLFF. CDR3 DNA sequence: TGTGCCAGCAGCCCCCATGGTATGGGACTAGCGGGAGGGCTGTTCTTC.

The CDR3 reads CASSVSLAGGTETQYF. The CDR3 coding sequence is TGTGCCAGCAGCGTAAGCCTAGCGGGAGGGACTGAGACCCAGTACTTC. The J gene is TRBJ2-5, the V gene TRBV9, with 12 bases fitting TRBD2. Germline-derived CDR1 and CDR2 are SGDLS and YYNGEE. The CDR3 extends over 16 amino acids. J lost 5 bases, V lost 1 base, and 6 bases had no gene match. The variable domain in full, with the rest retrieved from reference TRBV9 and TRBJ2-5, is DSGVTQTPKHLITATGQRVTLRCSPRSGDLSVYWYQQSLDQGLQFLIQYYNGEERAKGNILERFSAQQFPDLHSELNLSSLELGDSALYFCASSVSLAGGTETQYFGPGTRLLVL.

The V call is TRBV10-3, the J call TRBJ1-1; D is unresolved. The CDR3 contains 15 residues. Germline CDR1 ENHRY, CDR2 SYGVKD. Trimming pared 0 bases from V and 3 bases from J, leaving 11 bases between. As DNA, the CDR3 is TGTGCCATCAGTGAGTCGAATAGGATTTACACTGAAGCTTTCTTT. Amino acid sequence: CAISESNRIYTEAFF.

In this sample, this clone turned up once. The chain combines TRBV6-6 with TRBJ2-1, with D maybe TRBD2 (6 bases). V lost 7 bases and J 10 bases, leaving 11 bases between the germline ends. Germline V gives CDR1 MNHNY, CDR2 SVGAGI (reference sequence). The CDR3 is 11 amino acids. The DNA of the CDR3 is TGTGCCAGCACTGGGGAGGACGAGCAGTTCTTC. This encodes CASTGEDEQFF.

J is TRBJ2-5 and V is TRBV10-1; 13 nucleotides align to TRBD2. The germline gives CDR1 WNHNN, CDR2 SYGVQD (reference sequence). This CDR3 has 15 residues. V gave up 4 bases and J gave up 1 base; unmatched junction bases: 0. DNA for the CDR3: TGCGCCAGCAGTGGACTAGCGGGAGGCCAAGAGACCCAGTACTTC. Translated, it gives CASSGLAGGQETQYF.

V gene TRBV7-9 combines with J gene TRBJ1-1, with TRBD1 as a possible D gene (6 bases). The CDR3 totals 16 residues. The germline gives CDR1 SEHNR, CDR2 FQNEAQ (reference sequence). Between the trimmed V and J ends, which lost 4 bases and 2 bases, there was a span of 17 bases. CDR3 amino acids: CASSSTSRGVNTEAFF. The CDR3 bases are TGTGCCAGCAGCTCTACGAGCAGGGGAGTAAACACTGAAGCTTTCTTT.